Below are 2 T cell receptor beta chains sequenced from a single sample in a study of blood T cell repertoires in COVID-19. The data were produced by immunoSEQ multiplex PCR, yet TCRdb's version contains in-frame clones alone and is incomplete. The repertoire includes tens of thousands of clones, 85% to 95% of them detected once, and approximately 4.7% sits in the top ten. Sequencing input: peripheral blood. The receptors originated from a human donor in a cohort sampled during active COVID-19.

The rearrangement links TRBV7-8 to TRBJ2-3; 15 bases match TRBD2. Germline V gives CDR1 SGHVS, CDR2 FQNEAQ. With V trimmed by 5 bases and J by 0 bases, 18 bases remained unmatched. CDR3 size: 22 residues. CDR3 residues: CASSPSQNGLAGGPGSTDTQYF. As DNA, the CDR3 is TGTGCCAGCAGCCCTAGCCAGAACGGACTAGCGGGAGGGCCCGGGAGCACAGATACGCAGTATTTT.

The chain employs TRBV5-6 and TRBJ1-6; 8 positions match TRBD1. The germline gives CDR1 SGHDT, CDR2 YYEEEE. CDR3 length: 15 amino acids. Trimming removed 2 bases from V and 8 bases from J; junction bases left unmatched: 6. The CDR3 spells CASSFHPTGDSPLHF. The CDR3 region has the DNA TGTGCCAGCAGCTTTCATCCGACAGGGGATTCACCCCTCCACTTT.